This TCR beta chain is from a study of blood T cell repertoires in COVID-19. This clone was found once. This CDR3 has 13 residues. With 0 bases removed from V and 0 bases from J, the gap between germline ends came to 2 bases. CDR1 and CDR2 (germline): SGHVS, FQNEAQ. Produced via immunoSEQ multiplex PCR; TCRdb's table is partial and in-frame only. The data contain 150,000 to 200,000 clones, 85% to 95% of them singletons. This TCR derives from a woman aged 55-69 years with COVID-19, enrolled during active disease. The chain employs TRBV7-8 and TRBJ2-5; D is undetermined. Sequenced material: peripheral blood. CDR3 amino acids: CASSLANQETQYF. The CDR3 nucleotides are TGTGCCAGCAGCTTAGCTAACCAAGAGACCCAGTACTTC.